The 10 T cell receptor beta chains presented below share a single source sample, sequenced in a study of human T cells and chemical hapten exposure. Time point noted: patch test 1, 2 weeks after DPC sensitization. Treatment of the sample: therapeutic diphenylcyclopropenone sensitization with weekly scalp DPC. A single record per CDR3 protein comes from TCRdb applying MiXCR to the RACE reads. Of around 340,000 distinct CDR3 sequences in the sample, approximately 6.3% were seen once. Source: whole blood, taken in connection with sensitization to the hapten diphenylcyclopropenone (DPC). The receptors originated from a woman aged 18-35 years with alopecia areata. Some clones in this sample may be carry-over from other donors' samples.

The table lists this clonotype with a few counts. This chain uses TRBV2 with TRBJ2-1, with D hard to call. The germline V gene has CDR1 SNHLY and CDR2 FYNNEI. This CDR3 is 12 amino acids long. V gave up 7 bases and J gave up 3 bases, with 7 bases separating them. CDR3 nucleotides: TGTGCCAGCAAGGACCGCTACAATGAGCAGTTCTTC. Residues: CASKDRYNEQFF.

This clonotype was observed many times. V gene TRBV20-1 combines with J gene TRBJ2-7; 8 bases match TRBD2. The germline gives CDR1 DFQATT, CDR2 SNEGSKA (reference sequence). V dropped 1 base and J dropped 2; count of bases not matched to a gene: 7. The CDR3 covers 15 residues. The CDR3 region is CSARGPRGAPYEQYF. DNA of the CDR3: TGCAGTGCTAGAGGACCGCGGGGGGCCCCCTACGAGCAGTACTTC.

This clonotype has ten or more counts. The chain has TRBV27 and TRBJ1-1; D is uncertain. This CDR3 has 16 amino acids. The V gene lost 0 bases and the J gene lost 0 bases, with 11 bases spanning the gap. Germline values: CDR1 MNHEY, CDR2 SMNVEV (reference sequence). CDR3: CASSLSWADMNTEAFF. CDR3 DNA: TGTGCCAGCAGTTTATCGTGGGCAGATATGAACACTGAAGCTTTCTTT.

A few counts support this clonotype. Relative to the germline gene, one junction end is altered; a read error may explain this. The chain is built from TRBV6-2 or TRBV6-3 and TRBJ1-5; 7 bases fit TRBD1. This CDR3 contains 14 residues. CDR1 MNHEY and CDR2 SVGEGT come from the germline V gene. The CDR3 DNA reads TGTGCCTGCAGGACAGGAGAAATCAATCAGCCCCAGCATTTT. Its protein product is CACRTGEINQPQHF.

This rearrangement joins TRBV9 to TRBJ2-5, with D unresolved. The CDR3 loop spans 14 amino acids. The V gene's germline CDR1 is SGDLS and CDR2 YYNGEE. The V end was cut by 0 bases, the J end by 2 bases, with 8 bases between. As DNA, the CDR3 is TGTGCCAGCAGCGTAGACACAGCGCAAGAGACCCAGTACTTC. Residues: CASSVDTAQETQYF.

In its sample, this clonotype was seen many times. The chain links TRBV10-3 to TRBJ1-4; 7 bases align to TRBD1. V dropped 11 bases and J dropped 7; count of bases not matched to a gene: 16. The germline CDR1 and CDR2 sequences are ENHRY and SYGVKD. The CDR3 has 15 residues. The CDR3 nucleotides read TGTGCCCCAACACCCTACAGGGGAGGTGGTGAAAAACTGTTTTTT. Its protein is CAPTPYRGGGEKLFF.

This clonotype was counted at least ten times. This sequence joins TRBV29-1 and TRBJ2-1; tentatively, D is TRBD2 (5 bases). The CDR3 has 14 amino acids. Trimming stripped 6 bases from V and 4 bases from J, with 16 bases between. Germline CDR1 is SQVTM and CDR2 is ANQGSEA. In DNA, the CDR3 is TGCAGCGTCCATGGCTGGCGGGCTTACAATGAGCAGTTCTTC. Encoded protein: CSVHGWRAYNEQFF.

This chain uses TRBV5-6 with TRBJ1-2; D is possibly TRBD1 (5 bases). The V end was cut by 2 bases, the J end by 8 bases, with 13 bases between. The CDR3 totals 13 residues. The germline V gene has CDR1 SGHDT and CDR2 YYEEEE. CDR3: CASSFSGIGGYTF. As DNA, the CDR3 is TGTGCCAGCAGCTTTTCAGGGATCGGGGGCTACACCTTC. Full variable domain (remainder filled in from reference TRBV5-6 and TRBJ1-2): DAGVTQSPTHLIKTRGQQVTLRCSPKSGHDTVSWYQQALGQGPQFIFQYYEEEERQRGNFPDRFSGHQFPNYSSELNVNALLLGDSALYLCASSFSGIGGYTFGSGTRLTVV.

This clonotype was detected many times. The chain is built from TRBV6-2 or TRBV6-3 and TRBJ2-7; possibly TRBD2 for D (5 bases). The CDR3 covers 13 residues. Germline V gene data show CDR1 as MNHEY and CDR2 as SVGEGT. V was trimmed by 5 bases and J by 8 bases, leaving 16 bases between them. This chain's CDR3 is CASSPTLDGKQYF. In nucleotides, the CDR3 is TGTGCCAGCAGTCCAACACTAGACGGGAAGCAGTACTTC.

This clonotype has only a few counts. The chain combines TRBV27 with TRBJ1-1; a possible D gene is TRBD1 (5 bases). The CDR3 has 15 amino acids. Germline V CDR1 and CDR2: MNHEY, SMNVEV (reference sequence). V dropped 5 bases and J dropped 7 bases, with 20 bases sitting between them. The chain's CDR3 is CASSPSPDSSSEAFF. The CDR3 region has the DNA TGTGCCAGCAGTCCAAGCCCCGACAGTTCTAGTGAAGCTTTCTTT.